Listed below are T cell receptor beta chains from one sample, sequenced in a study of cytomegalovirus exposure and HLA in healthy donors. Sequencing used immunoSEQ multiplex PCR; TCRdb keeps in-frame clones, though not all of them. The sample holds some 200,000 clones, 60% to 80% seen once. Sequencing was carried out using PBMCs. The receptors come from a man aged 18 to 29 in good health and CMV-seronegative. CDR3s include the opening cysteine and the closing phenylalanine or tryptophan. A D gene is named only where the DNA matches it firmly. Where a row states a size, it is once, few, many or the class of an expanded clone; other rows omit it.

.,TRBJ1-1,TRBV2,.,CASSAEAGGSNTEAFF,TGTGCCAGCAGTGCTGAGGCCGGGGGATCCAACACTGAAGCTTTCTTT
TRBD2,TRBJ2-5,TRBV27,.,CASSSWTSGGADRETQYF,TGTGCCAGCAGTTCCTGGACTAGCGGGGGGGCCGACAGAGAGACCCAGTACTTC
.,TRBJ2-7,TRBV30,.,CAWSPGHHESYEQYF,TGTGCCTGGAGCCCGGGACATCACGAATCCTACGAGCAGTACTTC
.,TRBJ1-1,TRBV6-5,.,CANSYSGGYTEAFF,TGTGCCAACAGTTACTCCGGGGGGTACACTGAAGCTTTCTTT
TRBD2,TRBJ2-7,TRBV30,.,CAWSGLAGGLPHEQYF,TGTGCCTGGAGTGGACTAGCGGGGGGCCTCCCCCACGAGCAGTACTTC
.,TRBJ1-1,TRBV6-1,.,CASSEWGRPNTEAFF,TGTGCCAGCAGTGAATGGGGCAGGCCGAACACTGAAGCTTTCTTT
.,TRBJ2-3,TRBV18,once,CASSPPLGTDTQYF,TGTGCCAGCTCACCTCCCCTAGGCACAGATACGCAGTATTTT
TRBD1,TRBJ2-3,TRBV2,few,CASSGETGGADTQYF,TGTGCCAGCAGTGGGGAGACAGGGGGTGCAGATACGCAGTATTTT
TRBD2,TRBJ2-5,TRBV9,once,CASSHDGRTQETQYF,TGTGCCAGCAGCCACGACGGGAGGACCCAAGAGACCCAGTACTTC
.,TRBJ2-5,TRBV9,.,CASSVARTEEETQYF,TGTGCCAGCAGCGTAGCCCGGACAGAAGAAGAGACCCAGTACTTC
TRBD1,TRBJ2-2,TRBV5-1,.,CASSPGQGNTGELFF,TGCGCCAGCAGCCCGGGACAGGGGAACACCGGGGAGCTGTTTTTT
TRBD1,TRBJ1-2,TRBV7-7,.,CASSPPGTGLFYGYTF,TGTGCTAGCAGCCCACCCGGGACAGGGCTCTTCTATGGCTACACCTTC
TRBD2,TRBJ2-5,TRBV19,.,CASSIEVAGAQETQYF,TGTGCCAGTAGTATTGAAGTAGCGGGGGCCCAAGAGACCCAGTACTTC
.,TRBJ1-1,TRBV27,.,CASSLNIFTEAFF,TGTGCCAGCAGTTTAAACATCTTCACTGAAGCTTTCTTT
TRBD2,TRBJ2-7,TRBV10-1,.,CASSESTSGRLYEQYF,TGCGCCAGCAGTGAATCGACTAGCGGGAGGCTCTACGAGCAGTACTTC
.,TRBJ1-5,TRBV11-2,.,CASSLGRDQPQHF,TGTGCCAGCAGCTTAGGCAGGGATCAGCCCCAGCATTTT
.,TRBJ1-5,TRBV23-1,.,CASSHFGEVNYSNQPQHF,TGCGCCAGCAGTCATTTCGGGGAAGTCAATTATTCCAATCAGCCCCAGCATTTT
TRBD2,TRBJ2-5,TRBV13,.,CASSLSLGLAGGQEAQYF,TGTGCCAGCAGCCTCTCTCTAGGGCTAGCGGGGGGTCAAGAGGCCCAGTACTTC
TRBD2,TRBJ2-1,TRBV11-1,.,CASSLGWLAGGPLPNEQFF,TGTGCCAGCAGCTTAGGTTGGCTAGCGGGAGGGCCGCTACCCAATGAGCAGTTCTTC
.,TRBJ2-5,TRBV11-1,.,CASSLRYQETQYF,TGTGCCAGCAGCTTGCGATACCAAGAGACCCAGTACTTC
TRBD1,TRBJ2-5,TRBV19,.,CASRTGGAGETQYF,TGTGCCAGTAGAACAGGGGGCGCCGGGGAGACCCAGTACTTC
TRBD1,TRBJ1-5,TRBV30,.,CAWSQGQTIYSNQPQHF,TGTGCCTGGAGTCAGGGACAGACCATTTATAGCAATCAGCCCCAGCATTTT
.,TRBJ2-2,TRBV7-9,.,CASSFGAGELFF,TGTGCCAGCAGCTTCGGGGCCGGGGAGCTGTTTTTT
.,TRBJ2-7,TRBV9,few,CASSGDRSSYEQYF,TGTGCCAGCAGCGGCGACAGAAGCTCCTACGAGCAGTACTTC
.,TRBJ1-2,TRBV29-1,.,CSVVEPNYGYTF,TGCAGCGTTGTTGAGCCTAACTATGGCTACACCTTC
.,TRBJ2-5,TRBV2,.,CASSPNQETQYF,TGTGCCAGCAGTCCAAATCAAGAGACCCAGTACTTC
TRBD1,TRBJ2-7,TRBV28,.,CASSYVITGGANYEQYF,TGTGCCAGCAGTTACGTAATTACAGGGGGCGCAAACTACGAGCAGTACTTC
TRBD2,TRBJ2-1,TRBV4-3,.,CASSLGLAGNNEQFF,TGCGCCAGCAGCCTTGGACTAGCGGGGAACAATGAGCAGTTCTTC
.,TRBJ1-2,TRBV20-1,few,CRGGETYGYTF,TGCAGGGGGGGGGAAACCTATGGCTACACCTTC
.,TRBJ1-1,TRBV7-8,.,CASSSNTEAFF,TGTGCCAGCAGCTCAAACACTGAAGCTTTCTTT
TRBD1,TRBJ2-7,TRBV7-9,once,CSSTHGTGGLSSYEQYF,TGTTCCAGCACCCACGGGACAGGGGGCCTAAGCTCCTACGAGCAGTACTTC
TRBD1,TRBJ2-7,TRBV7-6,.,CASSSGQGEYEQYF,TGTGCCAGCAGCTCCGGACAGGGAGAATACGAGCAGTACTTC
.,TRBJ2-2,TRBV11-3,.,CASSFGLSWDTGELFF,TGTGCCAGCAGCTTCGGACTGTCCTGGGACACCGGGGAGCTGTTTTTT
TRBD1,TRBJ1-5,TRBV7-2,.,CASSSDRHQPQHF,TGTGCCAGCAGCTCGGACAGGCATCAGCCCCAGCATTTT
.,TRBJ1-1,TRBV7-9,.,CASSLVGKSEAFF,TGTGCCAGCAGCTTAGTCGGGAAGTCTGAAGCTTTCTTT
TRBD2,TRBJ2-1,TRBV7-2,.,CASSLGLAYNEQFF,TGTGCCAGCAGCTTAGGACTAGCTTACAATGAGCAGTTCTTC
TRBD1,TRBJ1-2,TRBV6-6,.,CASSNGGQETNYGYTF,TGTGCCAGCTCGAACGGGGGACAGGAGACTAACTATGGCTACACCTTC
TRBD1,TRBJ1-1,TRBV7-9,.,CASSPGQGWTEAFF,TGTGCCAGCAGCCCTGGACAGGGATGGACTGAAGCTTTCTTT
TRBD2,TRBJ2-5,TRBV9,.,CASSAGTSLGETQYF,TGTGCCAGCAGCGCCGGGACTAGCCTTGGGGAGACCCAGTACTTC